This paragraph covers one TCR beta chain sequence. Its antigen is undetermined. Assay: immunoSEQ multiplex PCR; the TCRdb copy retains only in-frame clones and omits some. Here the sample spans about 160,000 clones, 85% to 90% being singletons. The sample is drawn from a study of cytomegalovirus exposure and HLA in healthy donors. Points from the study as a whole: It was found in a later analysis that first-cohort TCR clusters tended to co-occur in the 120 validation repertoires.

The ends lost 6 bases at V and 7 bases at J; junction bases unmatched: 6. Germline CDR1 is MDHEN and CDR2 is SYDVKM. The CDR3 is 15 residues long. Sequencing input: PBMCs. This TCR was sampled from a young man in good health and CMV-seronegative. The rearrangement links TRBV28 to TRBJ1-6; 10 nucleotides agree with TRBD1. The DNA of the CDR3 is TGTGCCAGCAGATCCCCGGGACAGGGGAATTCACCCCTCCACTTT. This gives the protein CASRSPGQGNSPLHF.